This T cell receptor (beta chain) came from a study of memory CD4+ T cells and cytomegalovirus serostatus. Looking at the study overall: Donors were healthy Belgian adults, fewer than ten CMV seropositive and around 23 seronegative.

Per the original methods: Out-of-frame sequences were removed, leaving roughly 2,200,000 distinct TCRbeta sequences. Some clones are missing from TCRdb's copy, which holds only in-frame ones; the method was immunoSEQ multiplex PCR. D and trimming come from the DNA, and the V and J calls and clone size come from that table. The data contain around 44,000 clones, more than 60% of them singletons. Points from the study as a whole: The CMV-associated TCR signature appears largely within the CD4+ memory repertoire.

This CDR3 comprises 14 residues. V lost 6 bases, J lost 6 bases, and 21 bases lay in between. Germline values: CDR1 SQVTM, CDR2 ANQGSEA. Single viable CD3+CD4+CD8-CD45RO+ cells were sorted as the memory CD4+ T cells. Concerning this clone itself: Its target is unknown.

V and J are TRBV29-1 and TRBJ2-7; maybe TRBD1 (6 bases). This sequence originates from an adult in good health and CMV-seronegative. Specimen: memory CD4+ T cells from blood. The CDR3 DNA reads TGCAGCGTCATACAGGGTTCATTTAATGGCGAGCAGTACTTC. Its protein product is CSVIQGSFNGEQYF.